In its sample, the clone carrying this TCR beta chain was seen many times. Orbital computed tomography and thyroid ultrasound, together with serum TRAb and thyroxine and clinical symptoms, were used for diagnoses. Blood was drawn at first hyperthyroidism diagnosis, before any ophthalmopathy symptoms. CDR3 length: 15 residues. V gave up 2 bases and J gave up 1 base; unmatched junction bases: 1. CDR1 is SGHTA and CDR2 is FQGTGA in the germline V gene. The data were taken from a study of T cells in Graves' hyperthyroidism and ophthalmopathy. Study summary: Sampling of peripheral blood happened at initial diagnosis, prior to any treatment.

TCR beta CDR3 sequences were amplified from RNA transcripts. A set of HTBI primers served as the primers for a first-round RT-PCR of the TCR CDR3. TCRdb recomputed calls from the multiplex PCR reads with MiXCR, one row per CDR3 protein. Of some 250,000 distinct CDR3 sequences listed, approximately 14% are singletons. J is TRBJ2-1 and V is TRBV7-3; 8 positions agree with TRBD2. What was sequenced was blood. This clonotype was obtained from a woman aged 40 to 49 with Graves' hyperthyroidism that later progressed to Graves' ophthalmopathy. CDR3 DNA: TGTGCCAGCAGCTTACGCGGGAGGTCCTACAATGAGCAGTTCTTC. This encodes CASSLRGRSYNEQFF.